This T cell receptor beta chain came from a study of CD8 T cells in Susac syndrome. It was with random hexamers that roughly 0.5 to 1 ug RNA was reverse transcribed. From the immunoSEQ multiplex PCR reads, TCRdb called clonotypes with MiXCR, one entry per CDR3 protein. Counted here are roughly 130,000 distinct CDR3 sequences, around 94% occurring once; the ten biggest clones make up around 0.12%. Negative isolation yielded CD4+ and CD8+ T cells, and FACS enriched TEMRA cells. The CDR3 has 12 amino acids. The V and J ends lost 6 bases and 8 bases respectively, with 11 bases between them. The germline gives CDR1 MNHEY, CDR2 SVGAGI.

The V call is TRBV6-5, the J call TRBJ2-1; possibly TRBD1 or TRBD2 for D (6 bases each). Source material: CD4+ T cells from PBMCs. The origin of this receptor is a human donor with multiple sclerosis. The chain's CDR3 is CASRERGDEQFF. The CDR3 DNA sequence: TGTGCCAGCAGAGAAAGGGGGGATGAGCAGTTCTTC.